A selection of T cell receptor beta chains follows, all from one sample in a study of blood T cells in healthy people across ages. Each CDR3 protein gets one entry after TCRdb re-called the 5' RACE reads with MiXCR. Of some 900,000 distinct CDR3 sequences in the sample, 45% to 50% were seen once. Material: blood. All receptors come from a man in his thirties or forties in good health. CDR3s include the opening cysteine and the closing phenylalanine or tryptophan. The order of the fields is V gene, CDR3 protein.

TRBV20-1 CSALPEDGAYEQYF
TRBV12-3/TRBV12-4 CASSFPGTSGAPKETQYF
TRBV4-1 CASSHHGTSGRRGEQYF
TRBV29-1 CSALIGLEQFF
TRBV29-1 CSVSLGKNTEAFF
TRBV6-2/TRBV6-3 CASSYATGGNYEQYF
TRBV27 CASSVSQGANEQYF
TRBV6-1 CASRTLRGPTYEQYF
TRBV11-2 CASSFAEETRYF
TRBV7-8 CASSLFQAAEQYF
TRBV4-1 CASSQLHVGGGNTGELFF
TRBV21-1 CASSNVRARPTDTQYF
TRBV4-1 CASSQEGQLLNYGYTF
TRBV28 CASSLRVGWGANTEAFF
TRBV28 CASTLTTGARKTNEKLFF
TRBV13 CASSLRTPARGHTQYF
TRBV4-2 CASSQDSGVGSSYNEQFF
TRBV5-1 CASSESNYGYTF
TRBV27 CASSGTANHYGYTF
TRBV30 CAWRGVDYGYTF
TRBV25-1 CASSEYPAGGQETRYF
TRBV7-2 CASSLGGIGFGDTQYF
TRBV11-1 CASSQTSQDTQYF
TRBV7-2 CASSFGLTNNSPLHF
TRBV9 CATPQGTDTQYF
TRBV5-1 CASSLGGGSSSYNEQFF
TRBV11-2 CASSLNGGGRQFF
TRBV7-9 CASSLAGALHNEQFF
TRBV11-1 CASSSPTTTSGPYGYTF
TRBV5-1 CASGSASGGDFSYEQYF
TRBV7-2 CASSLRTYEQYF
TRBV9 CASSVDGQGPYEQYF
TRBV29-1 CSAEEGTMYQETQYF